A selection of T cell receptor beta chains follows, all from one sample in a study of T cells after yellow fever vaccination. MiXCR, applied by TCRdb to the 5' RACE reads, yields one record per CDR3 protein. The data contain some 600,000 distinct CDR3 sequences, roughly an eighth of them singletons. Sequenced here: PBMCs, sampled on the day of the yellow fever booster vaccination. Receptors originate from a man in his thirties or forties who received the YFV17D yellow fever vaccine. Each CDR3 is given with its conserved first and last residue. The D gene is left open where the match is weak. Some rows mark clone size as missing; the rest say once, few, many or name a class of expanded clone.

TRBV6-1,few,TRBJ2-3,TRBD2,TGTGCCAGCAGTCCCCCGGGACTAGCGGTAAGCACAGATACGCAGTATTTT,CASSPPGLAVSTDTQYF
TRBV11-1,NA,TRBJ2-6,TRBD2,TGTGCCAGCAGCGGATTACTAGCGGGAGGCACTGGGGCCAACGTCCTGACTTTC,CASSGLLAGGTGANVLTF
TRBV19,NA,TRBJ1-5,NA,TGTGCCAGTAGTCCTGGGGGGGTCGGTCAGCCCCAGCATTTT,CASSPGGVGQPQHF
TRBV5-4,NA,TRBJ2-2,NA,TGTGCCACCAGCTTGGCCTCCGGGGAGCTGTTTTTT,CATSLASGELFF
TRBV6-5,NA,TRBJ1-6,NA,TGTGCCAGCAGTTACTCGACGGGGGGCAAGGATTCACCCCTCCACTTT,CASSYSTGGKDSPLHF
TRBV2,few,TRBJ2-7,NA,TGTGCCAGCAGAGGCCCTATTGTACCCTACGAGCAGTACTTC,CASRGPIVPYEQYF
TRBV15,few,TRBJ1-5,TRBD1,TGTGCCACCAGTCCGGGACAGGGTGACCAGCCCCAGCATTTT,CATSPGQGDQPQHF
TRBV28,few,TRBJ2-5,NA,TGTGCCACAAGCGGTGGGCAAGAGACCCAGTACTTC,CATSGGQETQYF
TRBV28,many,TRBJ2-7,NA,TGTGCCAGCAGTTTTTCCGACTCCTACGAGCAGTACTTC,CASSFSDSYEQYF
TRBV20-1,few,TRBJ1-4,NA,TGCAGTGCTAGAGTCGCGGGACCTGGGGAAAAACTGTTTTTT,CSARVAGPGEKLFF
TRBV29-1,few,TRBJ2-3,TRBD1,TGCAGCGTCAATCCGGGACAGGGACGTTACACAGATACGCAGTATTTT,CSVNPGQGRYTDTQYF
TRBV29-1,NA,TRBJ2-5,NA,TGCAGCGTTGCAGGACTTCAAGAGACCCAGTACTTC,CSVAGLQETQYF
TRBV2,NA,TRBJ2-3,NA,TGTGCCAGCAGTGAGTGGGGTTCCTCTAGCACAGATACGCAGTATTTT,CASSEWGSSSTDTQYF
TRBV6-1,NA,TRBJ2-5,NA,TGTGCCAGCAGTGGATACAGCCAAGAGACCCAGTACTTC,CASSGYSQETQYF
TRBV20-1,NA,TRBJ2-1,TRBD2,TGCAGTGCTCACCGTCTAGCGGGAAGTTACAATGAGCAGTTCTTC,CSAHRLAGSYNEQFF
TRBV7-8,few,TRBJ1-1,NA,TGTGCCAGCACCAGACAGCAGAACACTGAAGCTTTCTTT,CASTRQQNTEAFF
TRBV12-3/TRBV12-4,few,TRBJ2-2,NA,TGTGCCAGCAGGCTCCGGACCGGGGAGCTGTTTTTT,CASRLRTGELFF
TRBV6-6,NA,TRBJ1-2,NA,TGTGCCAGCAGTCGCGCGGGCTACACCTTC,CASSRAGYTF
TRBV9,few,TRBJ2-1,TRBD1,TGTGCCAGCAGCGCGACAGGGAACAATGAGCAGTTCTTC,CASSATGNNEQFF
TRBV6-1,NA,TRBJ2-5,NA,TGTGCCAGCAGTAGGCCCCCGCGGGAGACCCAGTACTTC,CASSRPPRETQYF
TRBV12-3/TRBV12-4,many,TRBJ2-7,TRBD1,TGTGCCAGCAGTACTGGGACAGTCTACGAGCAGTACTTC,CASSTGTVYEQYF
TRBV20-1,few,TRBJ2-1,TRBD2,TGCAGTGCCTTGGGACTAGCGGGATCTTCCTACAATGAGCAGTTCTTC,CSALGLAGSSYNEQFF
TRBV10-3,few,TRBJ2-3,TRBD2,TGTGCCATCAGCCTTACTAGCGGTTCGAACACAGATACGCAGTATTTT,CAISLTSGSNTDTQYF
TRBV6-6,many,TRBJ2-7,NA,TGTGCCAGCAGTTGGGACCCCGCCTACGAGCAGTACTTC,CASSWDPAYEQYF
TRBV20-1,NA,TRBJ2-1,NA,TGCAGTGCTAGAGATCTCGGTCTTGAGCAGTTCTTC,CSARDLGLEQFF
TRBV29-1,many,TRBJ2-3,NA,TGCATATCAACGATTAGCACAGATACGCAGTATTTT,CISTISTDTQYF
TRBV29-1,few,TRBJ2-7,NA,TGCAGCGTTGAATGGGGGCAATGGCAGTACTTC,CSVEWGQWQYF
TRBV7-8,NA,TRBJ2-7,NA,TGTGCCAGAAGCTCCGATCCTGAGGGCTACGAGCAGTACTTC,CARSSDPEGYEQYF
TRBV9,once,TRBJ2-1,NA,TGTGCCAGCAGCGTTCAAGGGAGAGATGGCGAGCAGTTCTTC,CASSVQGRDGEQFF
TRBV11-1,many,TRBJ2-1,NA,TGTGCCAGCGGAAACAATGAGCAGTTCTTC,CASGNNEQFF
TRBV20-1,NA,TRBJ2-1,TRBD2,TGCTGTGCTAGCCCCCAAGCGGGAGCTATTGATTCCTACAATGAGCAGTTCTTC,CCASPQAGAIDSYNEQFF
TRBV7-9,few,TRBJ1-1,NA,TGTGCCAGCAGCTTAGAGTGGGGGACTGAAGCTTTCTTT,CASSLEWGTEAFF
TRBV12-3/TRBV12-4,many,TRBJ2-1,NA,TGTGCCAGCAGTTTAAGGGTAAATACTGAGCAGTTCTTC,CASSLRVNTEQFF
TRBV5-1,NA,TRBJ2-1,TRBD2,TGCGCCAGCAGCCCCGAAAGCGGGGTCCAGTTCTTC,CASSPESGVQFF